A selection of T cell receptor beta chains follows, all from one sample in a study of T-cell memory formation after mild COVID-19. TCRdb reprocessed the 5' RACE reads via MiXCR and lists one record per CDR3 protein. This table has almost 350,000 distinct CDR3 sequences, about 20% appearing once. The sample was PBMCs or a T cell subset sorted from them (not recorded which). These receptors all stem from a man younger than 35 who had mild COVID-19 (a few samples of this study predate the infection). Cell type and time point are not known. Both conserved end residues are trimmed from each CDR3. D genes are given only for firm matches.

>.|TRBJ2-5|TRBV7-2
ASSSRGGETQY
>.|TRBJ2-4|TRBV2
ASSELEVKNIQY
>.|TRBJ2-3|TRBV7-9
ASSFATDTQY
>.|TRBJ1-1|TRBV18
ASSPTSQSNTEAF
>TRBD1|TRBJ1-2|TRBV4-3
ASSQQTGAYGYT
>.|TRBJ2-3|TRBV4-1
ASSQDRRGQGTDTQY
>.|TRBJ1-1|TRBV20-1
SAHREMNTEAF
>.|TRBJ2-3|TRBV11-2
ASSLDLPYTQY
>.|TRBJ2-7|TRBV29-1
SARGTDYYEQY
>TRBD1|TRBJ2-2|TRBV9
ASSETGTGANTGELF
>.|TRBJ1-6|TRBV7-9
ASSLGPGHSPLH
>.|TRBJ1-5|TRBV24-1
VAFHFHRQDNQPQH
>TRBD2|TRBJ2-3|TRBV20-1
SGGLAGADTQY
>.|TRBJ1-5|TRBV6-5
ASSFSGDQPQH
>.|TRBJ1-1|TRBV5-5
ASTLDRYKTEAF
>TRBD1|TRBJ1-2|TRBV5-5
ASSLGTGGRYGYT
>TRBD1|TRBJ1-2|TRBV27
ASSPGTGNGYT